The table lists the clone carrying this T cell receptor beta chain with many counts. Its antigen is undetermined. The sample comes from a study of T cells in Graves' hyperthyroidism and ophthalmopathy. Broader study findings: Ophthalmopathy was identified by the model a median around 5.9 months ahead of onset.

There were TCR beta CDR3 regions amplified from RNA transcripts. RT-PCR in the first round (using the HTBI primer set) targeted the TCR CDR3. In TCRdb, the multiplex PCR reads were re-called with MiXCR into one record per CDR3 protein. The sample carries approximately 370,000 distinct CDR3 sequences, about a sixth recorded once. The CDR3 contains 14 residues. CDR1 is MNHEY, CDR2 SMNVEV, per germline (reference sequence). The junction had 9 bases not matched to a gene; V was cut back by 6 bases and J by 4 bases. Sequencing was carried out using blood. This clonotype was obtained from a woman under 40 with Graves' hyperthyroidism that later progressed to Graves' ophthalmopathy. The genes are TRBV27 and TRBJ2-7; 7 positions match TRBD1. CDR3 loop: CASSRGGRGYEQYF. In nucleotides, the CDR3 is TGTGCCAGCAGCCGAGGGGGCCGGGGATACGAGCAGTACTTC.